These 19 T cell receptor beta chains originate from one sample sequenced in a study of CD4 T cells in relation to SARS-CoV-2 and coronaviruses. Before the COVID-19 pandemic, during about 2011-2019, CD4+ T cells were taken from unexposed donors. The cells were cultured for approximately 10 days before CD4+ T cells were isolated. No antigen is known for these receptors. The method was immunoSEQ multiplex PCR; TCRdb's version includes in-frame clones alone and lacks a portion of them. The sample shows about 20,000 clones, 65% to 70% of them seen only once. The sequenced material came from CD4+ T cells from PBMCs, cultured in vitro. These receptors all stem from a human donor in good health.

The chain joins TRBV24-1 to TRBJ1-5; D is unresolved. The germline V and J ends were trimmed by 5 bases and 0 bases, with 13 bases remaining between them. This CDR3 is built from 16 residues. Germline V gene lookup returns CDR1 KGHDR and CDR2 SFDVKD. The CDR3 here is CATSGGPAYSNQPQHF. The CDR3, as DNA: TGTGCCACCAGTGGAGGACCAGCCTATAGCAATCAGCCCCAGCATTTT.

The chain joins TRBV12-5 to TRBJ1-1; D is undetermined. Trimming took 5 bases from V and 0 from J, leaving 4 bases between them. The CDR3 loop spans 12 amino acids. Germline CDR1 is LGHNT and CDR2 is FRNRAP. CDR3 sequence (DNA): TGTGCTAGTGGTAGAATGAACACTGAAGCTTTCTTT. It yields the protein CASGRMNTEAFF.

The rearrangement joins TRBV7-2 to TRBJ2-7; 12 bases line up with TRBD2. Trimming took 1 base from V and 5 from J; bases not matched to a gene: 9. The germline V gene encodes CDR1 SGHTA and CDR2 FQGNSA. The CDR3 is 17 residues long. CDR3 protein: CASSLGPRTSGAHEQYF. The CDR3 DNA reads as TGTGCCAGCAGCTTAGGGCCTAGGACTAGCGGGGCCCACGAGCAGTACTTC.

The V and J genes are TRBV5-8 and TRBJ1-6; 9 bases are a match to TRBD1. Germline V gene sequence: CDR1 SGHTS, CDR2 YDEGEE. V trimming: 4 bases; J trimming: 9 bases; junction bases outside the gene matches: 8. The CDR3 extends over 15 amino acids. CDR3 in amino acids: CASSRGTGLSSPLHF. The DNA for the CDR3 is TGTGCCAGCAGCCGGGGGACAGGGTTAAGTTCACCCCTCCACTTT.

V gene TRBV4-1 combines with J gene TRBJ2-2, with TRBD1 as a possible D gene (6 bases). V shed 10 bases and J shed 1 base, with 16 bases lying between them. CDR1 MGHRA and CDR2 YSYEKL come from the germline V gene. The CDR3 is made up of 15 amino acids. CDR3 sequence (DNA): TGCGCCACCAATATCGACAGGCTGAACACCGGGGAGCTGTTTTTT. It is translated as CATNIDRLNTGELFF.

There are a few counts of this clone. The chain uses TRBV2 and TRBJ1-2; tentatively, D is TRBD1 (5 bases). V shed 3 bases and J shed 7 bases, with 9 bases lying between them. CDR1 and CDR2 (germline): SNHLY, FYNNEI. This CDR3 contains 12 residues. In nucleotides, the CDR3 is TGTGCCAGCAGTGATGAAGGGGCTGGCTACACCTTC. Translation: CASSDEGAGYTF.

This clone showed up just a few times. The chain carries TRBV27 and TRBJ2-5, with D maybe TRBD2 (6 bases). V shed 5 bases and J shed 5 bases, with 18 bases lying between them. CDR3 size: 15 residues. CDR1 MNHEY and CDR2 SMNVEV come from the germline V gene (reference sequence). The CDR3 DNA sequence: TGTGCCAGCAGTCCTGGGTTGGCGGGGATGGAGACCCAGTACTTC. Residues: CASSPGLAGMETQYF.

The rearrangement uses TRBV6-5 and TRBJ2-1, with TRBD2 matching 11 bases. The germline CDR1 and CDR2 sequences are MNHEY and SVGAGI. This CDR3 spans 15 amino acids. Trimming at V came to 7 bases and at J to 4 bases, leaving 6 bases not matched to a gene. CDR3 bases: TGTGCCAGCACCCAGACTAGCGGGGCGTACAATGAGCAGTTCTTC. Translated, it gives CASTQTSGAYNEQFF.

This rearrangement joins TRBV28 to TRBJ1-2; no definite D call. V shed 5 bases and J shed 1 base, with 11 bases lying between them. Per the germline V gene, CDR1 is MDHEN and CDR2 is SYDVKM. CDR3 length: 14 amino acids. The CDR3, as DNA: TGTGCCAGCAGTGCCCAATATATTAACTATGGCTACACCTTC. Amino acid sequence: CASSAQYINYGYTF.

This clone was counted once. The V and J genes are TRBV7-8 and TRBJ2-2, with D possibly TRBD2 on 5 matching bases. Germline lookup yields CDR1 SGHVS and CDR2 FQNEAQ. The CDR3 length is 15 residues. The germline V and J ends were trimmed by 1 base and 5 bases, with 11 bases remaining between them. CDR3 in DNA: TGTGCCAGCAGCTTAGGGACGCCGGGGACCGGGGAGCTGTTTTTT. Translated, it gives CASSLGTPGTGELFF.

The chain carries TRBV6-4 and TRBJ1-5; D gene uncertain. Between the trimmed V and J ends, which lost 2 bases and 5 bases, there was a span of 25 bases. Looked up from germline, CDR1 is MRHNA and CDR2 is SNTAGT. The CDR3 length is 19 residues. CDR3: CASSDPRTGRRRLDQPQHF. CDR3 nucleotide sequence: TGTGCCAGCAGTGACCCCCGGACCGGTCGAAGGAGGCTCGATCAGCCCCAGCATTTT.

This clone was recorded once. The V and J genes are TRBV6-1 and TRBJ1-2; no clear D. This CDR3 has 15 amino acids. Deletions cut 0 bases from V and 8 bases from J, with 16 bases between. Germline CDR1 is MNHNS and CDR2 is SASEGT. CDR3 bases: TGTGCCAGCAGTGAAGCGTACGGCCTCTCGGGGGGCTACACCTTC. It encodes CASSEAYGLSGGYTF.

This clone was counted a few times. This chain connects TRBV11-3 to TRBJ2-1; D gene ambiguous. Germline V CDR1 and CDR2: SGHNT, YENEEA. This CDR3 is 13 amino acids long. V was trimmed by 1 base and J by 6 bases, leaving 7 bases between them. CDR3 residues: CASSLAPINEQFF. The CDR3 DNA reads TGTGCCAGCAGCTTAGCCCCGATCAATGAGCAGTTCTTC. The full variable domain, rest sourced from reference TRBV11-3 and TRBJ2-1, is EAGVVQSPRYKIIEKKQPVAFWCNPISGHNTLYWYLQNLGQGPELLIRYENEEAVDDSQLPKDRFSAERLKGVDSTLKIQPAELGDSAVYLCASSLAPINEQFFGPGTRLTVL.

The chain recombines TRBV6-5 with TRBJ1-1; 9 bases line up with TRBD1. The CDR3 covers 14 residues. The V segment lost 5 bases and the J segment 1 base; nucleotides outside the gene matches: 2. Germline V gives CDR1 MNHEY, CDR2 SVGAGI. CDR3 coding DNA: TGTGCCAGCAGTCAGGACAGGGGGAACACTGAAGCTTTCTTT. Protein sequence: CASSQDRGNTEAFF.

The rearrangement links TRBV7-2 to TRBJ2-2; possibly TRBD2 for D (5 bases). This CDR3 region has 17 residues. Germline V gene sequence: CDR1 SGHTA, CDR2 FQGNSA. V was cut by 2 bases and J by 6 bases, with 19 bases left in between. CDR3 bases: TGTGCCAGCAGCTTATCGCGGGTGCGGGCGGGCGCCGGGGAGCTGTTTTTT. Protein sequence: CASSLSRVRAGAGELFF.

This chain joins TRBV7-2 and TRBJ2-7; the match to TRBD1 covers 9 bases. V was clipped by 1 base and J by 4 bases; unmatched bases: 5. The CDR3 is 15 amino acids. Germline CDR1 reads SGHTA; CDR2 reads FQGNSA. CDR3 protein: CASSLVGTGQYEQYF. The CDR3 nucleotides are TGTGCCAGCAGCTTAGTGGGGACAGGGCAGTACGAGCAGTACTTC. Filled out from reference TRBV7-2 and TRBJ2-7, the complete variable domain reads GAGVSQSPSNKVTEKGKDVELRCDPISGHTALYWYRQSLGQGLEFLIYFQGNSAPDKSGLPSDRFSAERTGGSVSTLTIQRTQQEDSAVYLCASSLVGTGQYEQYFGPGTRLTVT.

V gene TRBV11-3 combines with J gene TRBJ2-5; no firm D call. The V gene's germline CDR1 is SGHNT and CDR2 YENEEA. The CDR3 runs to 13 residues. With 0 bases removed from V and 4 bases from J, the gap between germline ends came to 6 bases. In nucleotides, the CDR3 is TGTGCCAGCAGCTTAGATGGCAGAGAGACCCAGTACTTC. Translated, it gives CASSLDGRETQYF.

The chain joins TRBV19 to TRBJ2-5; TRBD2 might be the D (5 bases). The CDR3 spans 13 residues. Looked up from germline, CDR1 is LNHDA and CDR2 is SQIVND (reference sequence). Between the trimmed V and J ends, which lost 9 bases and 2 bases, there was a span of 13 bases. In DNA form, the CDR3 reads TGTGCCAGCGCCCGGACTTCGCAAGAGACCCAGTACTTC. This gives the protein CASARTSQETQYF.

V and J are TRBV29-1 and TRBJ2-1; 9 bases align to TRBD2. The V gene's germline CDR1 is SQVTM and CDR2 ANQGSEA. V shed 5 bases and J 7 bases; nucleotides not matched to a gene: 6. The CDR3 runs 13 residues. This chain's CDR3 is CSVYSGSVNEQFF. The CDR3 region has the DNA TGCAGCGTTTATAGCGGGAGCGTGAATGAGCAGTTCTTC.